A single sample is the source of the 5 T cell receptor beta chains below, sequenced in a study of response to subunit inactivated influenza vaccine. A single record per CDR3 protein comes from TCRdb applying MiXCR to the RT-PCR reads. The table lists 500,000 to 650,000 distinct CDR3 sequences, around 8% of them singletons. This material consisted of PBMCs from blood, taken about 23 months after vaccination. Every receptor here comes from a man between 50 and 75 years old who received an inactivated influenza vaccine.

This clonotype was detected a few times. The rearrangement joins TRBV20-1 to TRBJ2-1, with 12 positions matching TRBD2. V shed 1 base, J shed 4 bases, and the junction held 2 bases outside the gene matches. CDR1 and CDR2 from the germline V gene are DFQATT and SNEGSKA (reference sequence). The CDR3 runs 15 residues. As DNA, the CDR3 is TGCAGTGCTAGAGGGGGACTAGCGGGTTACAATGAGCAGTTCTTC. Translating it yields CSARGGLAGYNEQFF.

This clonotype was counted many times. This chain joins TRBV7-8 and TRBJ2-3; 11 nucleotides align to TRBD2. With V trimmed by 1 base and J by 7 bases, 4 bases remained unmatched. There are 15 residues in the CDR3. Germline CDR1 and CDR2: SGHVS and FQNEAQ. The CDR3 DNA reads TGTGCCAGCAGCTTAGGACTAGCGGGACGATATACGCAGTATTTT. It specifies CASSLGLAGRYTQYF.

This clonotype was seen at least ten times. The V call is TRBV7-8, the J call TRBJ1-1; D unresolved. This CDR3 contains 14 residues. Germline V CDR1 and CDR2: SGHVS, FQNEAQ. The ends were cut back, 1 base at V and 3 bases at J, with 9 bases in the middle. Here the CDR3 reads CASSLGFRDTEAFF. CDR3 in DNA: TGTGCCAGCAGCTTAGGTTTCCGGGACACTGAAGCTTTCTTT.

The chain recombines TRBV29-1 with TRBJ2-7; the D gene is possibly TRBD1 (5 bases). Trimming removed 4 bases from V and 2 bases from J, with 12 bases in between. The CDR3 consists of 13 residues. From germline, CDR1 is SQVTM and CDR2 ANQGSEA. The CDR3 loop reads CSVVAGSPYEQYF. DNA of the CDR3: TGCAGCGTTGTGGCAGGGTCCCCCTACGAGCAGTACTTC.

The chain has TRBV7-9 and TRBJ1-1; D unclear. V dropped 6 bases and J dropped 2 bases, with 10 bases sitting between them. The CDR3 is 13 amino acids. Germline-derived CDR1 and CDR2 are SEHNR and FQNEAQ (reference sequence). For the CDR3, the DNA is TGTGCCAGCAGACTCGCACGAAACACTGAAGCTTTCTTT. This sequence encodes CASRLARNTEAFF. Supplemented by reference TRBV7-9 and TRBJ1-1, the full variable domain reads DTGVSQNPRHKITKRGQNVTFRCDPISEHNRLYWYRQTLGQGPEFLTYFQNEAQLEKSRLLSDRFSAERPKGSFSTLEIQRTEQGDSAMYLCASRLARNTEAFFGQGTRLTVV.